Given below is one TCR beta chain in context. The target antigen is unknown. The data are from a study of cytomegalovirus exposure and HLA in healthy donors. Whole-study findings and limits: Cytomegalovirus association was assigned to about 150 TCR beta chains.

The PCR used 60 Vbeta and 13 Jbeta primers. Method: immunoSEQ multiplex PCR; TCRdb's copy keeps in-frame clones and lacks some. Here the sample spans more than 95,000 clones, around three quarters being singletons. The receptor was isolated from a man aged 25 to 40 in good health and CMV-seropositive. The sample was PBMCs.

The CDR3 DNA is TGTGCCAGCAGCTTAAGCGGGGGCGGCATCACTGAAGCTTTCTTT. Translating it yields CASSLSGGGITEAFF. The chain joins TRBV7-9 to TRBJ1-1; maybe TRBD1 (6 bases). Germline values: CDR1 SEHNR, CDR2 FQNEAQ (reference sequence). The germline V and J ends were trimmed by 2 bases and 4 bases, with 14 bases remaining between them. The CDR3 covers 15 residues.